The clone carrying this TCR beta chain was recorded a few times. What was amplified from RNA transcripts were TCR beta CDR3 regions. First-round RT-PCR of the TCR CDR3 relied on the HTBI primer set. In TCRdb, the multiplex PCR reads were re-called with MiXCR into one record per CDR3 protein. The data hold some 620,000 distinct CDR3 sequences, with roughly 15% observed a single time. The sample originates from a study of T cells in Graves' hyperthyroidism and ophthalmopathy. Deletions cut 2 bases from V and 0 bases from J, with 8 bases between. CDR1 and CDR2 (germline): MNHEY, SMNVEV (reference sequence). The CDR3 length is 16 residues.

This sequence was found in a woman younger than 45 with Graves' hyperthyroidism. The sequenced material came from blood. This rearrangement joins TRBV27 to TRBJ1-6; D unclear. CDR3 amino acids: CASSLVASSYNSPLHF. The CDR3 DNA reads TGTGCCAGCAGTTTAGTAGCGAGCTCCTATAATTCACCCCTCCACTTT.